This TCR beta chain was recorded in a study of blood T cell repertoires in COVID-19. Source study methods: How many nucleated cells were present was estimated from reference gene primer amplification. Method: immunoSEQ multiplex PCR; TCRdb's copy keeps in-frame clones and lacks some. V and J calls and clone size come straight from that table; D and trimming were deduced from the DNA. The repertoire holds some 340,000 clones, more than 85% seen once, with about 4% in the top ten. Study members were between about 18 and 95 years old and lived in 20 to 25 US regions. Participants had their cohort set by participant-reported clinical history. Per the germline V gene, CDR1 is MNHEY and CDR2 is SMNVEV (reference sequence). There are 14 residues in the CDR3. Trimming removed 5 bases from V and 4 bases from J, with 12 bases in between.

The clonotype comes from a woman in her 30s who had been exposed to COVID-19. Material for sequencing was PBMCs or T cells enriched from blood (not recorded which). V gene TRBV27 combines with J gene TRBJ1-3; the D is unclear. The CDR3 is CASSPIGVGNTIYF. CDR3 bases: TGTGCCAGCAGTCCCATCGGAGTCGGAAACACCATATATTTT.